These 10 T cell receptor beta chains were all obtained from the same sample, sequenced in a study of blood T cell repertoires in COVID-19. The table came from immunoSEQ multiplex PCR; TCRdb's copy has only in-frame clones and leaves some out. The sample consists of 250,000 or so clones, about 87% of them appearing once. The sequencing input was peripheral blood. The receptor source for this set is a woman aged 55 to 70 with COVID-19, enrolled during active disease.

The chain is built from TRBV18 and TRBJ2-7; D gene ambiguous. CDR3 length: 12 amino acids. The germline CDR1 and CDR2 sequences are KGHSH and LQKENI. V was pared by 3 bases and J by 6 bases, with 9 bases between. The CDR3 bases are TGTGCCAGCTCACCGGAGAGATCCGAGCAGTACTTC. It translates to CASSPERSEQYF. Based on the CDR3 plus reference TRBV18 and TRBJ2-7, the full variable domain is NAGVMQNPRHLVRRRGQEARLRCSPMKGHSHVYWYRQLPEEGLKFMVYLQKENIIDESGMPKERFSAEFPKEGPSILRIQQVVRGDSAAYFCASSPERSEQYFGPGTRLTVT.

This sequence joins TRBV6-5 and TRBJ1-2, with D perhaps matching TRBD1 (5 bases). The CDR3 consists of 15 residues. Germline-derived CDR1 and CDR2 are MNHEY and SVGAGI. Trimming cost V 7 bases and J 6 bases, with 21 bases left between them. The CDR3 coding sequence is TGTGCCAGCACCCGGGCCGGGGGGTCAAGTAATGGCTACACCTTC. It is translated as CASTRAGGSSNGYTF.

This clone was found a few times. V gene TRBV7-2 combines with J gene TRBJ2-7; tentatively, D is TRBD2 (5 bases). The CDR3 has 13 amino acids. The V gene's germline CDR1 is SGHTA and CDR2 FQGNSA. Trimming left V 0 bases short and J 6 bases short, with 9 bases between. CDR3 nucleotide sequence: TGTGCCAGCAGCTTAGCCGGGATGGGCGAGCAGTACTTC. Residues: CASSLAGMGEQYF.

The chain couples TRBV6-2 or TRBV6-3 to TRBJ2-1, with D possibly TRBD1 on 5 matching bases. The CDR3 consists of 13 residues. Germline CDR1 MNHEY, CDR2 SVGEGT. Trimming left V 2 bases short and J 6 bases short, with 8 bases between. The CDR3 nucleotides are TGTGCCAGCAGTTACCGACAGCTCAATGAGCAGTTCTTC. It specifies CASSYRQLNEQFF.

V and J are TRBV7-9 and TRBJ2-7, with TRBD1 as a possible D gene (6 bases). This CDR3 region has 13 residues. The V gene's germline CDR1 is SEHNR and CDR2 FQNEAQ (reference sequence). V was clipped by 6 bases and J by 0 bases, with 9 bases between them. The CDR3 here is CASREQGSYEQYF. CDR3 bases: TGTGCCAGCAGAGAACAGGGCTCCTACGAGCAGTACTTC.

The chain uses TRBV7-2 and TRBJ2-7, with 8 bases identical to TRBD2. Germline CDR1 and CDR2: SGHTA and FQGNSA. The V gene end was trimmed by 5 bases and the J gene end by 3 bases; junction bases not matched to a gene: 3. CDR3 length equals 13 residues. The CDR3, as DNA: TGTGCCAGCAGCCCGGGGGGGGGCTACGAGCAGTACTTC. It specifies CASSPGGGYEQYF.

The rearrangement links TRBV4-3 to TRBJ2-1; 10 bases map to TRBD2. The CDR3 has 15 residues. With 3 bases clipped from V and 3 bases from J, the junction kept 2 bases outside the gene matches. Germline values: CDR1 LGHNA, CDR2 YSLEER. This chain's CDR3 is CASSQTSGYYNEQFF. The CDR3 nucleotides read TGCGCCAGCAGCCAGACTAGCGGGTACTACAATGAGCAGTTCTTC.

J is TRBJ1-2 and V is TRBV6-5; D gene uncertain. The germline gives CDR1 MNHEY, CDR2 SVGAGI. V was shortened by 6 bases and J by 8 bases, with 16 bases between the two germline ends. This CDR3 is 13 amino acids long. CDR3 in amino acids: CASSESGIYGYTF. CDR3 coding DNA: TGTGCCAGCAGCGAGTCGGGTATCTACGGCTACACCTTC.

The chain joins TRBV7-2 to TRBJ2-7; 7 bases fit TRBD2. Germline lookup yields CDR1 SGHTA and CDR2 FQGNSA. The length of the CDR3 is 16 residues. V lost 2 bases and J lost 1; bases outside the gene matches: 8. As DNA, the CDR3 is TGTGCCAGCAGCTTATTTGAAAGCGGGGCTTCCTACGAGCAGTACTTC. Its translation: CASSLFESGASYEQYF.

This chain connects TRBV28 to TRBJ1-1; D may be TRBD1 (6 bases). The ends were cut back, 5 bases at V and 5 bases at J, with 18 bases in the middle. Germline lookup yields CDR1 MDHEN and CDR2 SYDVKM. The CDR3 sequence is 15 residues long. The CDR3 DNA sequence: TGTGCCAGCAGTACCCAAGGGGGTCAGGGGACTGAAGCTTTCTTT. Translated: CASSTQGGQGTEAFF.